The 28 T cell receptor gamma chains below were found in one sample sequenced in a study of gamma delta lymphoproliferative disorders and STAT genes. PBMCs from patients and controls supplied the genomic DNA for sequencing. TCRdb ran CATT on the multiplex PCR reads. The sample has 900 to 1,300 gamma-chain clones; about 28% are singletons. The material sequenced was blood. The source of these receptors is a human donor in good health.

This clone is classed as large. The V call is TRGV2, the J call TRGJ1 or TRGJ2. The J gene was missing in TCRdb and was found by matching the end of the DNA to germline. CDR3 size: 16 residues. The J segment lost 2 bases and the V segment lost 0 bases, leaving 10 bases of the junction unmatched. In germline, CDR1 is EGSNGY, CDR2 YDSYNSKV. This chain's CDR3 is CATWDGLSSYYYKKLF. CDR3 DNA sequence: TGTGCCACCTGGGACGGGCTTTCTTCGTATTATTATAAGAAACTCTTT.

By share, this clone ranks as medium-sized (0.01 to 0.1%). V gene TRGV9 combines with J gene TRGJ1 or TRGJ2. The J gene, missing from TCRdb, was assigned here through DNA to germline matching. V lost 2 bases to trimming and J lost 11 bases; unmatched junction nucleotides: 9. The CDR3 consists of 12 residues. The V gene's germline CDR1 is GITISATS and CDR2 ISYDGTV (reference sequence). The CDR3 loop is CALWEDDTQKLF. CDR3 nucleotides: TGTGCCTTGTGGGAGGACGATACTCAGAAACTCTTT.

By frequency in the sample, this clone is large. This rearrangement joins TRGV4 to TRGJ1 or TRGJ2. No J gene is reported in TCRdb; it was inferred here by comparing the DNA with germline. V lost 3 bases, J lost 7 bases, and 6 bases stayed unmatched. Germline V gives CDR1 EGSTGY, CDR2 YDSYTSSV. There are 12 residues in the CDR3. Here the CDR3 DNA reads TGTGCCACCTGGGATTCGCGGTATAAGAAACTCTTT. Protein: CATWDSRYKKLF.

By its share, this clone is medium-sized. The V call is TRGV10, the J call TRGJ1 or TRGJ2. TCRdb lists no J gene, so it was determined here by aligning the DNA to germline. TRGV10 is an open reading frame, and its role is uncertain. V shed 8 bases, J shed 2 bases, and the junction held 10 bases outside the gene matches. This CDR3 has 14 amino acids. The chain's CDR3 is CAAWDPLHYYKKLF. In DNA, the CDR3 is TGTGCTGCGTGGGATCCCCTTCATTATTATAAGAAACTCTTT.

Worth noting for this clone: One base separates it from a far larger clone, so it is likely a read error. The same CDR3 can be traced to other DNA sequences in this sample. This chain uses TRGV10 with TRGJ1 or TRGJ2. No J gene is reported in TCRdb; it was inferred here by comparing the DNA with germline. TRGV10 is filed as an ORF, its function uncertain. This CDR3 comprises 12 residues. CDR3 residues: CAAWDRNWEKLF. The CDR3 coding sequence is TGCGCTGCGTGGGATCGAAATTGGGAGAAACTCTTT.

This clone is categorized as large. The chain recombines TRGV4 with TRGJ1 or TRGJ2. TCRdb lists no J gene, so it was determined here by aligning the DNA to germline. The CDR3 runs to 12 residues. The V and J ends lost 3 bases and 3 bases, in that order; junction bases with no gene match: 2. The V gene's germline CDR1 is EGSTGY and CDR2 YDSYTSSV. The CDR3 nucleotides are TGTGCCACCTGGGATACTTATTATAAGAAACTCTTT. This translates into CATWDTYYKKLF.

This clone rates as large. The chain has TRGV8 and TRGJP2. TCRdb gives no J gene; it was assigned here by matching the DNA to germline. Trimming removed 2 bases from V and 6 bases from J; junction bases left unmatched: 6. Germline V gives CDR1 VENAVY, CDR2 YDSYNSRV. CDR3 length equals 14 residues. The CDR3 DNA follows: TGTGCCACCTGGGATACTTTATGTGATTGGATCAAGACGTTT. The encoded protein is CATWDTLCDWIKTF.

This clone is large within its sample. Other nucleotide sequences from this sample produce the same CDR3. The CDR3 loop is CATWDGLKKLF. CDR3 DNA: TGTGCCACCTGGGACGGGCTAAAGAAACTCTTT. V and J are TRGV2 and TRGJ1 or TRGJ2. TCRdb offers no J gene call, so here the DNA was matched to germline to obtain one. Germline-derived CDR1 and CDR2 are EGSNGY and YDSYNSKV. This CDR3 has 11 residues. V trimming: 0 bases; J trimming: 10 bases; junction bases outside the gene matches: 3.

This clone occurred once. The J gene is TRGJ1 or TRGJ2, the V gene TRGV10. The J gene was not available in TCRdb and was assigned here by matching the DNA to germline segments. TRGV10 is assigned to the ORF class and has an uncertain function. V was pared by 8 bases and J by 3 bases, with 8 bases of the junction left unmatched. CDR3 length: 13 residues. The CDR3: CAAWIIRYYKKLF. DNA for the CDR3: TGTGCTGCGTGGATTATACGTTATTATAAGAAACTCTTT.

Within the sample, this clone is medium-sized. The V gene is TRGV9, the J gene TRGJ1 or TRGJ2. TCRdb supplies no J gene; here it was assigned by aligning the nucleotide sequence to germline. Germline CDR1 is GITISATS and CDR2 is ISYDGTV (reference sequence). Trimming cost V 3 bases and J 8 bases; bases outside gene matches: 4. The CDR3 loop spans 11 amino acids. The CDR3 sequence: CALWELHKKLF. CDR3 DNA: TGTGCCTTGTGGGAGCTACATAAGAAACTCTTT.

This clone has more than one count but fewer than ten. This sequence joins TRGV8 and TRGJ1 or TRGJ2. The J gene was not available in TCRdb and was assigned here by matching the DNA to germline segments. The CDR3 is 9 amino acids. Germline V CDR1 and CDR2: VENAVY, YDSYNSRV. With 9 bases clipped from V and 9 bases from J, the junction kept 5 bases outside the gene matches. CDR3 in DNA: TGTGCCACCCGACTTAAGAAACTCTTT. It is translated as CATRLKKLF.

In its sample, this clone ranks as hyperexpanded. Because the CDR3's place on the DNA is in doubt, the DNA is left out and the CDR3 is given as listed by TCRdb. This same CDR3 is encoded by further DNA sequences in the sample. CDR3 in amino acids: CTTVPAGLDHYYKKLF. There is no J gene call, but TRGV11 is given as the V gene. TRGV11 is sorted into the ORF group, with uncertain function. A total of 16 residues make up the CDR3, ends included.

This clone was seen a few times. This chain uses TRGV5 with TRGJ1 or TRGJ2. No J gene is reported in TCRdb; it was inferred here by comparing the DNA with germline. CDR3 length equals 12 residues. V lost 5 bases, J lost 3 bases, and 4 bases stayed unmatched. CDR1 is VINAFY, CDR2 YDVSNSKD, per germline. CDR3 coding DNA: TGTGCCACCTGGGGGAGTTATTATAAGAAACTCTTT. As protein: CATWGSYYKKLF.

V and J are TRGV10 and TRGJ1 or TRGJ2. The J gene is not listed in TCRdb, so it was assigned here from a DNA match to germline. TRGV10 falls under the ORF class, with uncertain function. V lost 8 bases, J lost 12 bases, and 11 bases stayed unmatched. CDR3 size: 11 residues. Here the CDR3 DNA reads TGTGCTGCGTGGGTCTTTGGTGGGAAACTCTTT. This sequence encodes CAAWVFGGKLF.

There are a few counts of this clone. The chain has TRGV2 and TRGJ1 or TRGJ2. Here the J gene came from matching the DNA to germline, since TCRdb omits it. CDR1 is EGSNGY and CDR2 is YDSYNSKV in the germline V gene. CDR3 size: 11 residues. The ends lost 0 bases at V and 12 bases at J; junction bases unmatched: 5. The CDR3 DNA sequence: TGTGCCACCTGGGACGGGCGGGGGAAACTCTTT. Translation: CATWDGRGKLF.

Sample share makes this clone large. Here the CDR3 reads CATWDGPIITGWFKIF. The DNA for the CDR3 is TGTGCCACCTGGGACGGGCCGATTATCACTGGTTGGTTCAAGATATTT. The chain is built from TRGV2 and TRGJP1. TCRdb leaves out the J gene; it was filled in here by matching the DNA to germline. This CDR3 has 16 amino acids. V lost 0 bases, J lost 4 bases, and 8 bases stayed unmatched. Per germline, CDR1 EGSNGY and CDR2 YDSYNSKV.

Relative to its sample, this clone is large. The genes are TRGV10 and TRGJ1 or TRGJ2. As TCRdb names no J gene, one was assigned here on the basis of a DNA match to germline. TRGV10 is identified as an open reading frame with a role that is uncertain. The trim removed 8 bases at V and 0 bases at J, leaving 5 bases unmatched. The CDR3 runs 13 residues. This chain's CDR3 is CAAWVANYYKKLF. The CDR3 DNA reads TGTGCTGCGTGGGTCGCGAATTATTATAAGAAACTCTTT.

This clone counts as medium-sized. This chain connects TRGV4 to TRGJ1 or TRGJ2. Since TCRdb gives no J gene, matching the DNA to germline was used here to assign it. V dropped 0 bases and J dropped 11; count of bases not matched to a gene: 10. The CDR3 is made up of 13 amino acids. The germline gives CDR1 EGSTGY, CDR2 YDSYTSSV. The CDR3 sequence: CATWDGQCIEKLF. Here the CDR3 DNA reads TGTGCCACCTGGGATGGGCAGTGTATAGAGAAACTCTTT.

This clone is termed large (0.1 to 1%). V is TRGV4 and J is TRGJ1 or TRGJ2. TCRdb is silent on the J gene; assignment here came from matching the DNA to germline. The CDR3 has 10 amino acids. Germline CDR1 EGSTGY, CDR2 YDSYTSSV. Trimming cost V 12 bases and J 10 bases; bases outside gene matches: 12. The CDR3 is CASVNSKKLF. CDR3 nucleotide sequence: TGTGCCTCGGTAAACTCGAAGAAACTCTTT.

Sample share makes this clone large (0.1 to 1%). This chain connects TRGV11 to TRGJP2. Assignment of the J gene here rests on matching the DNA to germline, because TCRdb gives none. TRGV11 is an ORF, and what it does is uncertain. The V gene end was trimmed by 0 bases and the J gene end by 5 bases; junction bases not matched to a gene: 6. The CDR3 is made up of 16 amino acids. The CDR3 here is CACWIRHVGSDWIKTF. The CDR3 DNA sequence: TGTGCCTGCTGGATTAGGCACGTGGGAAGTGATTGGATCAAGACGTTT.

This chain links TRGV10 with TRGJP1. The J gene, missing from TCRdb, was assigned here through DNA to germline matching. TRGV10 carries the ORF label, with uncertain function. This CDR3 spans 12 amino acids. Trimming took 9 bases from V and 9 from J; bases not matched to a gene: 8. The CDR3 here is CAACRPSWFKIF. CDR3 bases: TGTGCTGCGTGTCGCCCAAGTTGGTTCAAGATATTT.

With regard to this clone: The limits of the CDR3 on the DNA are not certain, so only TCRdb's listed CDR3 is given. The V gene is TRGV4; the J gene was not called. Germline lookup yields CDR1 EGSTGY and CDR2 YDSYTSSV. The CDR3 extends over 20 residues, inclusive of both ends. CDR3 in amino acids: CATWDGPGIIRNSLAVEQHF.

This clone counts as large. V usage is TRGV10 and J usage is TRGJP1. TCRdb does not report a J gene; here it was assigned by matching the DNA to germline references. TRGV10 is identified as an open reading frame with a role that is uncertain. This CDR3 comprises 15 residues. Trimming removed 8 bases from V and 4 bases from J; junction bases left unmatched: 11. The CDR3 coding sequence is TGTGCTGCGTGGGACCCCACCATCACTGGTTGGTTCAAGATATTT. Amino acid sequence: CAAWDPTITGWFKIF.

By frequency in the sample, this clone is medium-sized. The rearrangement uses TRGV5 and TRGJ1 or TRGJ2. Assignment of the J gene here rests on matching the DNA to germline, because TCRdb gives none. The CDR3 extends over 11 amino acids. The germline V gene has CDR1 VINAFY and CDR2 YDVSNSKD. The V and J ends lost 6 bases and 10 bases, in that order; junction bases with no gene match: 9. The CDR3 DNA is TGTGCCACCTGGACGGTCGGGAAGAAACTCTTT. It codes for CATWTVGKKLF.

This clone occurred a few times. A far larger clone lies a single base away; this is likely a read error. Distinct nucleotide sequences in the sample also encode this CDR3. The chain has TRGV10 and TRGJP1. No J gene is reported in TCRdb; it was inferred here by comparing the DNA with germline. TRGV10 carries the ORF label, with uncertain function. Trimming at V came to 12 bases and at J to 0 bases, leaving 8 bases not matched to a gene. This CDR3 has 14 amino acids. The CDR3 DNA is TGTGCTGCATGGGAAAATACCACTGGTTGGTTCAAGATATTT. Its translation: CAAWENTTGWFKIF.

By sample share, this clone is medium-sized. The V segment is TRGV5, and no J call was made. This CDR3 is 10 amino acids long. Germline CDR1 and CDR2: VINAFY and YDVSNSKD. The CDR3 is CATWDRRKLF. CDR3 DNA: TGTGCCACCTGGGACAGACGAAAACTCTTT.

This clone counts as large. This sequence joins TRGV2 and TRGJ1 or TRGJ2. The J gene, left out of TCRdb, was set here by checking the DNA against germline. The CDR3 spans 14 residues. Germline loops: CDR1 EGSNGY, CDR2 YDSYNSKV. The J segment lost 3 bases and the V segment lost 1 base, leaving 6 bases of the junction unmatched. CDR3 in DNA: TGTGCCACCTGGGACGGACCTCTTTATTATAAGAAACTCTTT. It yields the protein CATWDGPLYYKKLF.

In the case of this clone: Since a far larger clone is one base different, this is likely a read error. The limits of the CDR3 on the DNA are not certain, so only TCRdb's listed CDR3 is given. TRGV11 is the V gene, and the J gene was not called. TRGV11 is an ORF, with its function uncertain. A total of 16 residues make up the CDR3, ends included. CDR3 residues: CTTVPAGLDHYYKKLF.